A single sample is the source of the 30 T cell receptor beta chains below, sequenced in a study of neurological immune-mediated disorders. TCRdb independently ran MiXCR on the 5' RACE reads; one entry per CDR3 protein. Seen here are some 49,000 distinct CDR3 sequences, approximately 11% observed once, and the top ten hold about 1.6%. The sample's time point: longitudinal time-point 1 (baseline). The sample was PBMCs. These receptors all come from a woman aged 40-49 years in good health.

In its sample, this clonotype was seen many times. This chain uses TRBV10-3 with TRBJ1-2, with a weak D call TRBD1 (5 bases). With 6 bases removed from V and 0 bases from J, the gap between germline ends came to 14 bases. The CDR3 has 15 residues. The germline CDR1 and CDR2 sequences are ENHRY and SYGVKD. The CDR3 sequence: CAISPRDEANYGYTF. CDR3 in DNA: TGTGCCATCAGCCCCCGGGACGAAGCTAACTATGGCTACACCTTC.

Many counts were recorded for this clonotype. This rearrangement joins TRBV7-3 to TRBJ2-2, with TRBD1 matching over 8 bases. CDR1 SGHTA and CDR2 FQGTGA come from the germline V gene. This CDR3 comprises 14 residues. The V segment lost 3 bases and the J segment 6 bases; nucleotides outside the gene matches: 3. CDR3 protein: CASSFDRGSGELFF. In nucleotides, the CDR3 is TGTGCCAGCAGCTTCGACAGGGGATCCGGGGAGCTGTTTTTT. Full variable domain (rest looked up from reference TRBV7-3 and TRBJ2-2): GAGVSQTPSNKVTEKGKYVELRCDPISGHTALYWYRQSLGQGPEFLIYFQGTGAADDSGLPNDRFFAVRPEGSVSTLKIQRTERGDSAVYLCASSFDRGSGELFFGEGSRLTVL.

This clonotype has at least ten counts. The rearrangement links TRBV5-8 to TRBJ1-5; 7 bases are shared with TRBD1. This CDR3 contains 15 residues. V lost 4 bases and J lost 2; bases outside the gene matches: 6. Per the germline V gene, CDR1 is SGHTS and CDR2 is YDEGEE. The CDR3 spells CASSAQGQGNQPQHF. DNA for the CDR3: TGTGCCAGCAGCGCCCAAGGACAGGGCAATCAGCCCCAGCATTTT. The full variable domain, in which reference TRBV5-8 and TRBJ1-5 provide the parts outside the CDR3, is EAGVTQSPTHLIKTRGQQATLRCSPISGHTSVYWYQQALGLGLQFLLWYDEGEERNRGNFPPRFSGRQFPNYSSELNVNALELEDSALYLCASSAQGQGNQPQHFGDGTRLSIL.

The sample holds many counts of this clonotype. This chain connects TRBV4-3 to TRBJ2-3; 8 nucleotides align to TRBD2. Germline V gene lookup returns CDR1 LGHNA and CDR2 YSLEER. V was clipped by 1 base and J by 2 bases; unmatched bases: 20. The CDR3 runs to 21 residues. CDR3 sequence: CASSQARISGGSGGFTDTQYF. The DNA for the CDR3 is TGCGCCAGCAGCCAAGCCCGGATCTCGGGGGGAAGCGGGGGATTCACAGATACGCAGTATTTT.

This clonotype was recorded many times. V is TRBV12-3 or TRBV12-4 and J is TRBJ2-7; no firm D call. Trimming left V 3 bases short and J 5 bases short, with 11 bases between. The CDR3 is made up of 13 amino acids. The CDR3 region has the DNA TGTGCCAGCAGTTTCGGGTTGAGGAACGAGCAGTACTTC. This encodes CASSFGLRNEQYF.

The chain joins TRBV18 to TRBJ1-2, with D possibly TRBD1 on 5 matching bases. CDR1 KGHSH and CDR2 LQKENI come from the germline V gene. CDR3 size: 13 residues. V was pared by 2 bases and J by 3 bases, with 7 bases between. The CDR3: CASSPAQDYGYTF. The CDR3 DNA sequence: TGTGCCAGCTCACCAGCACAGGACTATGGCTACACCTTC.

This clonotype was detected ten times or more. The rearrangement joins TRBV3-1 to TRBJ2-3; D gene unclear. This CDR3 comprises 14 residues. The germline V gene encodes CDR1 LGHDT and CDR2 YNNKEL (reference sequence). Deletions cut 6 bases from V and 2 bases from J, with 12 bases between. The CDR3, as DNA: TGTGCCAGCAGGTCCCGGGTGGTCACAGATACGCAGTATTTT. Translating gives CASRSRVVTDTQYF.

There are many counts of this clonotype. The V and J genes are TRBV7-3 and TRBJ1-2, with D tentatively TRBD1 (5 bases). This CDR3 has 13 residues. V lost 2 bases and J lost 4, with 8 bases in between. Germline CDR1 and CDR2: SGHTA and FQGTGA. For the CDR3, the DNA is TGTGCCAGCAGCTTAGGGGGGACCTATGGCTACACCTTC. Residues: CASSLGGTYGYTF.

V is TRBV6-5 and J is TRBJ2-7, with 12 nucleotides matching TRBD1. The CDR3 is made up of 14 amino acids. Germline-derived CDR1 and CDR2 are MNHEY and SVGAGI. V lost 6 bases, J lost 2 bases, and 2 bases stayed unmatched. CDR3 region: CASRGQGATYEQYF. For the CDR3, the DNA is TGTGCCAGCAGGGGACAGGGGGCGACCTACGAGCAGTACTTC.

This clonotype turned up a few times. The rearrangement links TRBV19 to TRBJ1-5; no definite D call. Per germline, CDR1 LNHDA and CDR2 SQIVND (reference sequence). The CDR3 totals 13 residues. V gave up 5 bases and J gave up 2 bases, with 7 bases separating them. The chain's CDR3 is CASSWVGNQPQHF. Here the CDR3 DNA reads TGTGCCAGTAGTTGGGTGGGCAATCAGCCCCAGCATTTT.

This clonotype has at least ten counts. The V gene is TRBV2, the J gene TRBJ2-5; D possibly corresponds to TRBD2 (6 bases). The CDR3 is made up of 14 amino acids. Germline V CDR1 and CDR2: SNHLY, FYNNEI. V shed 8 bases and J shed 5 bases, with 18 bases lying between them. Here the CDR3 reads CASEDRGLGETQYF. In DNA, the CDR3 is TGTGCCAGCGAAGACCGGGGGTTAGGGGAGACCCAGTACTTC.

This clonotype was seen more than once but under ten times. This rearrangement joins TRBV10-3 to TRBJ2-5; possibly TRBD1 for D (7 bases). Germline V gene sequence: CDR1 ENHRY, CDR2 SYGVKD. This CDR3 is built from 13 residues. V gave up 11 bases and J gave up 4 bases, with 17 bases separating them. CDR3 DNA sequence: TGTGCCGTTCAACGGCAGGGGGGAGAGACCCAGTACTTC. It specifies CAVQRQGGETQYF.

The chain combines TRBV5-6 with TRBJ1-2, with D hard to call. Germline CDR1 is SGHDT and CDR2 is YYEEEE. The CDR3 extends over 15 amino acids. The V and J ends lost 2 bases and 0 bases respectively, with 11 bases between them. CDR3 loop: CASSFRSIPNYGYTF. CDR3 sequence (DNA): TGTGCCAGCAGCTTCAGATCGATCCCTAACTATGGCTACACCTTC.

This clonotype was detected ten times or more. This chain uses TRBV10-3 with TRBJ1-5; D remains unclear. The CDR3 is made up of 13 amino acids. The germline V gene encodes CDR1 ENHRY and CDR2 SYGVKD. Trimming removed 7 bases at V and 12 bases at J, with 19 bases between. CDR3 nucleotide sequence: TGTGCCATCACCAAAACCCCGGGTAGTCTCCAGCATTTT. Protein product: CAITKTPGSLQHF.

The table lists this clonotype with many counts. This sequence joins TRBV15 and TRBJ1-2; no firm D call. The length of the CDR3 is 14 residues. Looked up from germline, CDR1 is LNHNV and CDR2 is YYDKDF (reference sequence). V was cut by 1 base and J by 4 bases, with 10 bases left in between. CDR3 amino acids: CATSRASQVYGYTF. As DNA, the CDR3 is TGTGCCACCAGCAGAGCCAGTCAGGTCTATGGCTACACCTTC.

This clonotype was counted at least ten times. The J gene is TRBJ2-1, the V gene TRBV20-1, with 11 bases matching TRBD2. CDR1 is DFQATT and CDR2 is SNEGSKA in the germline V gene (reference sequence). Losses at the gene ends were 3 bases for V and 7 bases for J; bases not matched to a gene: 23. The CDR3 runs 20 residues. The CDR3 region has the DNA TGCAGTGCTAGTAGGGCTAGCGGGAGGATTGGGCGGAGGGGGGTGAATGAGCAGTTCTTC. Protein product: CSASRASGRIGRRGVNEQFF.

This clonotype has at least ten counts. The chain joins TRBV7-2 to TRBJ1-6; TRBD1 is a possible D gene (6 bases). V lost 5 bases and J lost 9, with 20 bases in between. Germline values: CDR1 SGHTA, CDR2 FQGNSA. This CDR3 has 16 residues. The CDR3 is CASSPWSGARGSPLHF. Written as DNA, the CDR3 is TGTGCCAGCAGCCCCTGGTCGGGGGCGCGGGGTTCACCCCTCCACTTT.

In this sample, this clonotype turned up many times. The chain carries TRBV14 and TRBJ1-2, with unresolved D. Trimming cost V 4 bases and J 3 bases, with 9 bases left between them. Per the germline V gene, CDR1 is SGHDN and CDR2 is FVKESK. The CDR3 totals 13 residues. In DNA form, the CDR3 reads TGTGCCAGCAGCCCGGCACTGGACTATGGCTACACCTTC. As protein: CASSPALDYGYTF. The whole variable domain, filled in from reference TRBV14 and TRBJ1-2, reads EAGVTQFPSHSVIEKGQTVTLRCDPISGHDNLYWYRRVMGKEIKFLLHFVKESKQDESGMPNNRFLAERTGGTYSTLKVQPAELEDSGVYFCASSPALDYGYTFGSGTRLTVV.

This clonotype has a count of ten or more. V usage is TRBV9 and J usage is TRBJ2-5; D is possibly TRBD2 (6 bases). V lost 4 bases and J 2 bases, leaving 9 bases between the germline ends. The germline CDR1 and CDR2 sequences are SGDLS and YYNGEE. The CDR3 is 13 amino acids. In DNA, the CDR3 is TGTGCCAGCAGCTCCCGGGGGCAAGAGACCCAGTACTTC. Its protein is CASSSRGQETQYF.

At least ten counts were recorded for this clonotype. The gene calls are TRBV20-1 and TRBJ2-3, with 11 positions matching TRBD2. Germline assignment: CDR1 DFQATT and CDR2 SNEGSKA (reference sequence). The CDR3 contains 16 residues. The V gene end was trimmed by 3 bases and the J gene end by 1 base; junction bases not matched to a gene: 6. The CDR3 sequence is CSASSGGADGTDTQYF. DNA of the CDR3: TGCAGTGCTAGTAGCGGGGGGGCCGATGGCACAGATACGCAGTATTTT.

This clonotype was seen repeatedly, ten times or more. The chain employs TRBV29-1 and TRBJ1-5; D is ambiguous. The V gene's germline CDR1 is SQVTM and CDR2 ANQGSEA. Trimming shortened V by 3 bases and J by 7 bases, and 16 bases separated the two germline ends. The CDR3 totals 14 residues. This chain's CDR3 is CSVDLRFRGQPQHF. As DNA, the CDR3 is TGCAGCGTTGATCTCAGGTTCAGAGGGCAGCCCCAGCATTTT.

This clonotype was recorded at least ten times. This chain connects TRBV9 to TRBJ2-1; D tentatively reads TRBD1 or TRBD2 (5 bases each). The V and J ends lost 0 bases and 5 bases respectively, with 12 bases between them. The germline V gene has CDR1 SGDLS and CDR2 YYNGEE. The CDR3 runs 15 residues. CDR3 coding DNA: TGTGCCAGCAGCGTAGAGGGGACGAAGAACAATGAGCAGTTCTTC. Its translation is CASSVEGTKNNEQFF.

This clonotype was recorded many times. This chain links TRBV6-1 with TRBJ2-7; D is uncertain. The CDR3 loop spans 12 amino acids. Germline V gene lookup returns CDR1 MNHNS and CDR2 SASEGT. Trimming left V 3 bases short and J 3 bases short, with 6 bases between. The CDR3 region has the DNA TGTGCCAGCAGTGACCGGGTCTACGAGCAGTACTTC. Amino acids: CASSDRVYEQYF.

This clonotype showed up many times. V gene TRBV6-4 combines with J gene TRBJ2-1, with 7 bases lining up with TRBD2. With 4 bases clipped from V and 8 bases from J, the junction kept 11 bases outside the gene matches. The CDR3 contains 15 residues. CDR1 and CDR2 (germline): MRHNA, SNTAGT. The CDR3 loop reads CASSVGRETGDEQFF. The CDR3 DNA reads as TGTGCCAGCAGTGTGGGGCGGGAGACGGGCGATGAGCAGTTCTTC.

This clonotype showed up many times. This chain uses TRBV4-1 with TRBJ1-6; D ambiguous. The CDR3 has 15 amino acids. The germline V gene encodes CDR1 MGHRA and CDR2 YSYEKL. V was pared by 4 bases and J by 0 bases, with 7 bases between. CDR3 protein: CASSLSSSYNSPLHF. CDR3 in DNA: TGCGCCAGCAGCCTCAGTAGCTCCTATAATTCACCCCTCCACTTT.

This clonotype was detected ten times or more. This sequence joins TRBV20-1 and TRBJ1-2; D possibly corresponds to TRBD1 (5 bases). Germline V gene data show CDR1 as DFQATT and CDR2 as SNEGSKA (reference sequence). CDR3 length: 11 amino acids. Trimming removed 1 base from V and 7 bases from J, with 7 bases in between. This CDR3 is CSARAQGGYTF. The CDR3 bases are TGCAGTGCTAGAGCCCAGGGTGGCTACACCTTC.

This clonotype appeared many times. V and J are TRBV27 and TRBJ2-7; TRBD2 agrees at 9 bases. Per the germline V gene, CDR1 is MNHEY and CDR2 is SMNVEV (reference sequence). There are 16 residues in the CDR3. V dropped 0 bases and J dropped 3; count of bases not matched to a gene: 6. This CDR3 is CASSLSSASGVYEQYF. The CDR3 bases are TGTGCCAGCAGTTTATCCTCCGCTAGCGGGGTCTACGAGCAGTACTTC.

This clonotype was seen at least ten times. CDR3 bases: TGCAGTGCTAGAGATGGCAGGGGCGTGTTCACAGATACGCAGTATTTT. Its translation is CSARDGRGVFTDTQYF. V usage is TRBV20-1 and J usage is TRBJ2-3, with D perhaps matching TRBD1 (6 bases). This CDR3 is built from 16 residues. Germline-derived CDR1 and CDR2 are DFQATT and SNEGSKA (reference sequence). V was clipped by 0 bases and J by 2 bases, with 15 bases between them.

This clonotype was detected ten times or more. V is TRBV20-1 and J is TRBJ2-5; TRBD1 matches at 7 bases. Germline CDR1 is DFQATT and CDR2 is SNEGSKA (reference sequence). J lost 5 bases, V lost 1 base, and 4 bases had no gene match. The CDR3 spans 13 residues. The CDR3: CSARGQGLETQYF. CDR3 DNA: TGCAGTGCTAGAGGACAGGGTTTGGAGACCCAGTACTTC.

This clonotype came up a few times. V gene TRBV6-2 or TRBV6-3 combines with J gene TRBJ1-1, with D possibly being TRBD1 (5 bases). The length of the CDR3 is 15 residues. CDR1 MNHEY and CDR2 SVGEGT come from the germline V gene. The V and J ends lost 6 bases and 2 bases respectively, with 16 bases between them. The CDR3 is CASRDRDGRNTEAFF. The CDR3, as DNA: TGTGCCAGCAGGGACCGGGACGGCCGTAACACTGAAGCTTTCTTT.